This T cell receptor beta chain is from a study of technical replicates of blood from several donors. V gave up 0 bases and J gave up 5 bases; unmatched junction bases: 9. The length of the CDR3 is 16 residues. From germline, CDR1 is LGHNT and CDR2 FRNRAP. Libraries were prepared by immunoSEQ multiplex PCR; TCRdb keeps only in-frame clonotypes and omits some of them. Here the sample spans fewer than 90,000 clones, roughly 93% being singletons. The TCR was taken from a human donor in good health. What was sequenced was T cells isolated from PBMCs. The rearrangement uses TRBV12-5 and TRBJ2-5; 7 nucleotides line up with TRBD2. This CDR3 reads CASGLVSFGRVETQYF. The DNA of the CDR3 is TGTGCTAGTGGTTTGGTATCTTTTGGGAGGGTGGAGACCCAGTACTTC.